This T cell receptor (beta chain) stems from a study of cytomegalovirus exposure and HLA in healthy donors. PCR primers comprised 60 Vbeta and 13 Jbeta primers. Measured with immunoSEQ multiplex PCR; TCRdb has only the in-frame clones, and not every one. This sample has approximately 160,000 clones; approximately 67% occur once, and the top ten carry 4.5%. This clone was seen only once. V was clipped by 5 bases and J by 7 bases; unmatched bases: 5. Germline CDR1 is SEHNR and CDR2 is FQNEAQ (reference sequence). The CDR3 extends over 13 amino acids. The V call is TRBV7-9, the J call TRBJ2-5; 9 bases are a match to TRBD1. The source material was PBMCs. This clonotype originated in a woman aged 18-29 years in good health and CMV-seropositive. DNA for the CDR3: TGTGCCAGCAGCATGGGACAGGGCTGGACCCAGTACTTC. Amino acids: CASSMGQGWTQYF. Drawing the rest from reference TRBV7-9 and TRBJ2-5, the complete variable domain is DTGVSQNPRHKITKRGQNVTFRCDPISEHNRLYWYRQTLGQGPEFLTYFQNEAQLEKSRLLSDRFSAERPKGSFSTLEIQRTEQGDSAMYLCASSMGQGWTQYFGPGTRLLVL.